The rows below give T cell receptor beta chains drawn from one sample of a study of blood T cell repertoires in COVID-19. Repertoires were generated with immunoSEQ multiplex PCR, while TCRdb's copy carries only in-frame clones and drops some. The table includes about 220,000 clones, approximately 92% detected once. Material for sequencing was PBMCs or T cells enriched from blood (not recorded which). These receptors all stem from a woman aged 18-29 years in a cohort exposed to, infected with or recovered from COVID-19 (not recorded which). Both conserved end residues are trimmed from each CDR3.

j_call	v_call	cdr3_aa
TRBJ2-2	TRBV20-1	SASSPANTGELF
TRBJ2-2	TRBV7-7	ASSLGDKNTGELF
TRBJ2-4	TRBV9	ASSVEGDRIGNIQY
TRBJ1-5	TRBV19	ASSPRQGRDDSNQPQH
TRBJ2-1	TRBV11-3	ASSPRGTLYNEQF
TRBJ1-5	TRBV19	ASSDRGGAFNQPQH
TRBJ2-3	TRBV9	ASSYSLGQGATDTQY
TRBJ1-3	TRBV4-1	ASSYRDRGFGNTIY
TRBJ2-2	TRBV5-1	ASSLVPGTGRPRIGELF
TRBJ1-1	TRBV27	ASRQGYGMNTEAF
TRBJ1-1	TRBV11-2	ASSFQGRDTEAF
TRBJ2-3	TRBV28	ASSLPSGRSDTQY
TRBJ2-3	TRBV2	ASSDPTTVTDTQY
TRBJ1-2	TRBV24-1	ATSEWTGNGYT
TRBJ1-2	TRBV28	ASSTGTEYGYT
TRBJ2-2	TRBV10-1	ASSESTGQGAAGELF
TRBJ2-1	TRBV10-2	ASSDGFSQNEQF
TRBJ2-1	TRBV30	AWSTDRAERVF
TRBJ2-5	TRBV12-3/TRBV12-4	ASRTGIRETQY
TRBJ1-1	TRBV18	ATSRGYTEAF
TRBJ1-2	TRBV7-2	ASSLVRDKLFGYT
TRBJ1-2	TRBV29-1	SVEEVRDYGYT
TRBJ1-3	TRBV2	ASRDTGSRNTIY
TRBJ2-7	TRBV19	ASTPTVSPYEQY
TRBJ2-5	TRBV3-1/TRBV3-2	ASSQAPTSQTQY
TRBJ2-7	TRBV14	ASSQDIGNYEQY
TRBJ2-4	TRBV5-5	ASSLAGAKNIQY
TRBJ2-7	TRBV18	ASSPSQPYEQY
TRBJ1-4	TRBV7-9	ASRDGGANEKLF
TRBJ1-5	TRBV28	ASSFSSNQPQH
TRBJ1-6	TRBV6-5	ASSSTENSPLH
TRBJ1-5	TRBV27	ASREGQRASQPQH
TRBJ1-2	TRBV29-1	SVEEGRGGYT
TRBJ1-2	TRBV28	ASSFGDTYGYT
TRBJ2-5	TRBV2	ASSLDRGWETQY
TRBJ1-2	TRBV5-4	ASSLDRAGGDYGYT
TRBJ2-5	TRBV5-1	ASSTTTGTHRPY
TRBJ2-3	TRBV10-3	AISSGLAGAEDTQY
TRBJ1-4	TRBV28	ASSPGQGSHENEKLF
TRBJ1-5	TRBV6-5	ASKEGGELGPQH
TRBJ2-7	TRBV7-7	ASSPGQGTSEQY
TRBJ2-3	TRBV5-5	ASSPENRDTQY
TRBJ2-1	TRBV5-4	ASSPTSGGAFYNEQF
TRBJ2-2	TRBV24-1	ATSGTGSTGELF
TRBJ1-3	TRBV5-6	ASSSTTEGDSGNTIY